Listed here are 17 T cell receptor beta chains from one sample, sequenced in a study of T-cell memory formation after mild COVID-19. One entry per CDR3 protein, called by TCRdb with MiXCR from the 5' RACE reads. The table shows some 450,000 distinct CDR3 sequences, with over 15% occurring only once. The sequenced sample was PBMCs or a T cell subset sorted from them (not recorded which). All receptors come from a man younger than 35 who had mild COVID-19 (a few samples of this study predate the infection). Cell type and time point are not known.

This clonotype has a handful of counts. This chain links TRBV18 with TRBJ2-6; D might be TRBD1 or TRBD2, each matching 5 bases. Trimming removed 2 bases at V and 0 bases at J, with 14 bases between. CDR1 is KGHSH, CDR2 LQKENI, per germline. The CDR3 consists of 18 residues. CDR3 sequence: CASSPNTGGGSGANVLTF. CDR3 in DNA: TGTGCCAGCTCACCAAATACAGGAGGAGGCTCTGGGGCCAACGTCCTGACTTTC.

This chain links TRBV7-9 with TRBJ1-1; maybe TRBD1 (6 bases). There are 15 residues in the CDR3. Trimming cost V 6 bases and J 1 base, with 15 bases left between them. Germline V CDR1 and CDR2: SEHNR, FQNEAQ (reference sequence). The CDR3 reads CASRNRDNPNTEAFF. The CDR3 DNA reads as TGTGCCAGCAGGAACCGGGACAACCCGAACACTGAAGCTTTCTTT.

This clonotype was counted a few times. The gene calls are TRBV3-1 and TRBJ1-3; D is ambiguous. Deletions cut 0 bases from V and 1 base from J, with 7 bases between. Germline CDR1 is LGHDT and CDR2 is YNNKEL (reference sequence). There are 15 residues in the CDR3. The DNA of the CDR3 is TGTGCCAGCAGCCAAGATGGAGGATCTGGAAACACCATATATTTT. Translating it yields CASSQDGGSGNTIYF.

This clonotype occurred a few times. The chain has TRBV7-9 and TRBJ1-5; no clear D gene. Germline CDR1 and CDR2: SEHNR and FQNEAQ (reference sequence). The CDR3 is made up of 13 amino acids. Trimming left V 3 bases short and J 7 bases short, with 10 bases between. The CDR3 nucleotides read TGTGCCAGCAGCTTGGAGGTTAGCCAGCCCCAGCATTTT. This codes for CASSLEVSQPQHF.

The table lists this clonotype with many counts. V gene TRBV7-8 combines with J gene TRBJ2-3; 7 bases match TRBD2. Germline trimming cut 3 bases from V and 2 bases from J; bases unmatched to any gene: 2. Germline V CDR1 and CDR2: SGHVS, FQNEAQ. The CDR3 extends over 14 amino acids. CDR3 coding DNA: TGTGCCAGCAGCTTCGGGGGGAACACAGATACGCAGTATTTT. This gives the protein CASSFGGNTDTQYF.

The chain employs TRBV10-3 and TRBJ1-2; D possibly corresponds to TRBD1 (5 bases). Trimming stripped 6 bases from V and 3 bases from J, with 5 bases between. CDR1 ENHRY and CDR2 SYGVKD come from the germline V gene. This CDR3 spans 11 amino acids. Written as DNA, the CDR3 is TGTGCCATCAGGGGACACTATGGCTACACCTTC. Translated: CAIRGHYGYTF.

In this sample, this clonotype turned up a few times. In DNA form, the CDR3 reads TGTGCCAGCCAGCGGGGATACAATGAGCAGTTCTTC. This sequence encodes CASQRGYNEQFF. The chain combines TRBV7-9 with TRBJ2-1; TRBD2 matches at 7 bases. The V and J ends lost 8 bases and 4 bases, in that order; junction bases with no gene match: 2. The CDR3 runs to 12 residues. CDR1 and CDR2 (germline): SEHNR, FQNEAQ (reference sequence).

The V call is TRBV6-1, the J call TRBJ1-4; D is ambiguous. The CDR3 is made up of 14 amino acids. Germline CDR1 MNHNS, CDR2 SASEGT. Trimming took off 1 base at V and 5 bases at J, with 8 bases between the two ends. The chain's CDR3 is CASSEGTLNEKLFF. For the CDR3, the DNA is TGTGCCAGCAGTGAAGGGACCTTAAATGAAAAACTGTTTTTT.

Comments on this clonotype: Germline and junction disagree at one end, which may indicate a read error. The gene calls are TRBV7-9 and TRBJ1-1; the match to TRBD1 covers 7 bases. The CDR3 sequence is 16 residues long. CDR1 is SEHNR, CDR2 FQNEAQ, per germline (reference sequence). The CDR3 sequence: CASSSRPARGNTEDFF. In DNA form, the CDR3 reads TGTGCCAGCAGCTCCCGCCCGGCCAGGGGGAACACTGAAGATTTCTTT.

This clonotype came up many times. The rearrangement joins TRBV5-1 to TRBJ1-6; D possibly corresponds to TRBD1 (5 bases). From germline, CDR1 is SGHRS and CDR2 YFSETQ. The CDR3 length is 13 residues. V gave up 4 bases and J gave up 8 bases, with 10 bases separating them. The CDR3, as DNA: TGCGCCAGCAGCGGGGCGGAGGATTCACCCCTCCACTTT. Its translation: CASSGAEDSPLHF.

This clonotype has ten or more counts. The CDR3, as DNA: TGTGCCAGCGGGACGGACTATGGCTACACCTTC. Protein product: CASGTDYGYTF. This sequence joins TRBV28 and TRBJ1-2; D may be TRBD1 (5 bases). The CDR3 extends over 11 amino acids. The V gene lost 8 bases and the J gene lost 3 bases, with 7 bases spanning the gap. Germline values: CDR1 MDHEN, CDR2 SYDVKM.

J is TRBJ1-2 and V is TRBV6-5; no reliable D call. The germline V and J ends were trimmed by 2 bases and 0 bases, with 7 bases remaining between them. In germline, CDR1 is MNHEY, CDR2 SVGAGI. The CDR3 runs to 14 residues. This chain's CDR3 is CASSYGLANYGYTF. CDR3 DNA sequence: TGTGCCAGCAGTTACGGGTTAGCTAACTATGGCTACACCTTC.

This clonotype was seen only a few times. In DNA, the CDR3 is TGTGCCAGCAGCGTAAGTGGGGACAATGAGCAGTTCTTC. Amino acids: CASSVSGDNEQFF. The chain joins TRBV9 to TRBJ2-1; D remains ambiguous. This CDR3 has 13 residues. Trimming cost V 1 base and J 5 bases, with 7 bases left between them. Germline CDR1 is SGDLS and CDR2 is YYNGEE. The whole variable domain, filled in from reference TRBV9 and TRBJ2-1, reads DSGVTQTPKHLITATGQRVTLRCSPRSGDLSVYWYQQSLDQGLQFLIQYYNGEERAKGNILERFSAQQFPDLHSELNLSSLELGDSALYFCASSVSGDNEQFFGPGTRLTVL.

The V and J genes are TRBV7-2 and TRBJ2-1, with D perhaps assigned TRBD1 or TRBD2 (6 bases each). The CDR3 sequence is 18 residues long. Looked up from germline, CDR1 is SGHTA and CDR2 is FQGNSA. Deletions cut 5 bases from V and 9 bases from J, with 29 bases between. CDR3 sequence: CASSLTQGRGPLWGEQFF. The CDR3, as DNA: TGTGCCAGCAGCCTTACACAGGGACGGGGGCCCCTATGGGGTGAGCAGTTCTTC.

This clonotype was seen a few times. The rearrangement links TRBV20-1 to TRBJ2-5; D perhaps matches TRBD1 (5 bases). From germline, CDR1 is DFQATT and CDR2 SNEGSKA (reference sequence). CDR3 size: 16 residues. The germline V and J ends were trimmed by 1 base and 1 base, with 16 bases remaining between them. In DNA, the CDR3 is TGCAGTGCTAGAGCTACACTCGGACACCCCCAAGAGACCCAGTACTTC. Protein: CSARATLGHPQETQYF.

This chain joins TRBV6-2 or TRBV6-3 and TRBJ1-1; 9 bases align to TRBD1. Germline lookup yields CDR1 MNHEY and CDR2 SVGEGT. V gave up 7 bases and J gave up 5 bases; unmatched junction bases: 11. CDR3 length: 15 amino acids. The CDR3 DNA reads TGTGCCAGCACCCAACCGAGACAGGGGGATACTGAAGCTTTCTTT. Residues: CASTQPRQGDTEAFF.

This clonotype has only a few counts. The V gene is TRBV20-1, the J gene TRBJ2-7; a weak D match, TRBD1 (7 bases). This CDR3 comprises 12 residues. Germline V CDR1 and CDR2: DFQATT, SNEGSKA (reference sequence). Between the trimmed V and J ends, which lost 5 bases and 6 bases, there was a span of 14 bases. The CDR3 DNA is TGCAGTGCTGCGGGACAGTTGTTCGAGCAGTACTTC. Translated: CSAAGQLFEQYF.